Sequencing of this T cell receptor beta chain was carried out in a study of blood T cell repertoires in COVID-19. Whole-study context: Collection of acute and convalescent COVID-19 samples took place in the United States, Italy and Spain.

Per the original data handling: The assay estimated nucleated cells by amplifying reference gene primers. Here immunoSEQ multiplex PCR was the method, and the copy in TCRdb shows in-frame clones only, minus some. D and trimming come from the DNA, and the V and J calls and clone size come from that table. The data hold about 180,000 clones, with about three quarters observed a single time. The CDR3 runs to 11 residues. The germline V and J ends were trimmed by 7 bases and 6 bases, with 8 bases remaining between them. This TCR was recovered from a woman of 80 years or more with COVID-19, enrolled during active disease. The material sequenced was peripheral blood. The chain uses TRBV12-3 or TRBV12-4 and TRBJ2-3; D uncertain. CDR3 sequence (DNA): TGTGCCAGCACCTTATCTGATACGCAGTATTTT. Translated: CASTLSDTQYF.